One and the same sample provided the 8 T cell receptor beta chains below, sequenced in a study of CD8+CD57+ T cells in acquired aplastic anemia. The use of genomic DNA as template underpinned the TCR beta VDJ and CDR3 profiling. Each CDR3 protein is one row after TCRdb ran MiXCR on the reads. The table lists approximately 98,000 distinct CDR3 sequences, around half of them singletons. The sequencing sample was made of sorted CD4+, CD8+, or CD8+CD57+ T cells (not recorded which) from PBMCs. These receptors were collected from a human donor in good health, serving as a control.

The genes are TRBV5-6 and TRBJ1-1, with D tentatively TRBD1 (6 bases). V dropped 6 bases and J dropped 1 base, with 16 bases sitting between them. This CDR3 is built from 15 residues. CDR1 is SGHDT and CDR2 is YYEEEE in the germline V gene. CDR3 amino acids: CASTWGPTRNTEAFF. The CDR3 DNA reads TGTGCCAGCACCTGGGGGCCGACGAGGAACACTGAAGCTTTCTTT.

The chain has TRBV7-8 and TRBJ1-2; possible D gene TRBD1, 5 bases. The CDR3 contains 14 residues. V lost 5 bases, J lost 6 bases, and 16 bases lay in between. The germline gives CDR1 SGHVS, CDR2 FQNEAQ. Here the CDR3 reads CASSPITLGDGYTF. The CDR3 DNA sequence: TGTGCCAGCAGCCCTATAACCCTAGGGGATGGCTACACCTTC. The whole variable domain, remainder taken from reference TRBV7-8 and TRBJ1-2, is GAGVSQSPRYKVAKRGQDVALRCDPISGHVSLFWYQQALGQGPEFLTYFQNEAQLDKSGLPSDRFFAERPEGSVSTLKIQRTQQEDSAVYLCASSPITLGDGYTFGSGTRLTVV.

The chain carries TRBV20-1 and TRBJ1-2, with TRBD1 matching 7 bases. Germline V lookup: CDR1 DFQATT, CDR2 SNEGSKA (reference sequence). The CDR3 spans 16 residues. Trimming took 3 bases from V and 1 from J; bases not matched to a gene: 11. DNA of the CDR3: TGCAGTGCTAGGCCAATAGGACAGGACGATAACTATGGCTACACCTTC. Protein sequence: CSARPIGQDDNYGYTF.

This clonotype has more than one count but fewer than ten. The chain combines TRBV15 with TRBJ1-2; the D is unclear. V shed 5 bases and J shed 0 bases, with 7 bases lying between them. The CDR3 spans 13 residues. CDR1 is LNHNV and CDR2 is YYDKDF in the germline V gene (reference sequence). This CDR3 is CATSGESNYGYTF. CDR3 nucleotides: TGTGCCACCAGCGGGGAGTCTAACTATGGCTACACCTTC.

This clonotype was detected ten times or more. The chain recombines TRBV5-6 with TRBJ2-7, with D tentatively TRBD1 (6 bases). V lost 3 bases and J lost 0, with 10 bases in between. CDR1 is SGHDT and CDR2 is YYEEEE in the germline V gene. The CDR3 totals 14 residues. CDR3 DNA: TGTGCCAGCAGCTACAGGGAGATCTCCTACGAGCAGTACTTC. Translation gives CASSYREISYEQYF. The whole variable domain, remainder taken from reference TRBV5-6 and TRBJ2-7, is DAGVTQSPTHLIKTRGQQVTLRCSPKSGHDTVSWYQQALGQGPQFIFQYYEEEERQRGNFPDRFSGHQFPNYSSELNVNALLLGDSALYLCASSYREISYEQYFGPGTRLTVT.

In its sample, this clonotype was seen many times. This may come from a read error, since a much larger clone is one base off. The chain carries TRBV25-1 and TRBJ2-5, with a weak D call TRBD2 (5 bases). The CDR3 length is 14 residues. CDR1 MGHDK and CDR2 SYGVNS come from the germline V gene. The CDR3 DNA reads TGTACCAGCAGTAGTACGGGGAGAGGGGAGACCCAGTACTTC. This gives the protein CTSSSTGRGETQYF.

This clonotype has at least ten counts. V usage is TRBV12-3 or TRBV12-4 and J usage is TRBJ2-7; TRBD1 matches at 7 bases. The CDR3 has 14 residues. Germline trimming cut 3 bases from V and 1 base from J; bases unmatched to any gene: 3. As DNA, the CDR3 is TGTGCCAGCAGTTTTGACAGGGAGTCCTACGAGCAGTACTTC. It is translated as CASSFDRESYEQYF.

This clonotype was picked up a small number of times. The chain is built from TRBV10-3 and TRBJ2-1; tentative D call: TRBD2 (5 bases). Between the trimmed V and J ends, which lost 8 bases and 5 bases, there was a span of 10 bases. This CDR3 contains 12 residues. Germline lookup yields CDR1 ENHRY and CDR2 SYGVKD. In DNA, the CDR3 is TGTGCCATCGAACGGGGAGACAATGAGCAGTTCTTC. Residues: CAIERGDNEQFF.